The source of this T cell receptor beta chain is a study of synovial regulatory T cells in juvenile arthritis (dated by TCRdb to about 2015). In terms of the full investigation: Among the sequenced patients, three were classified as therapy-naive, methotrexate plus infliximab was given to one, methotrexate was given to about 6, and treatment information was unavailable for one. The study compared the TCRbeta CDR3 repertoires of blood iaTreg cells, other blood Treg cells and synovial fluid Treg cells taken from matched patient samples. Effector T cell subsets were also sequenced in this cohort for comparisons, but the Treg dataset alone covers only blood and synovial fluid Treg cells. Treg and Teff subsets from 11 JIA patients with active disease were included in the TCR repertoire comparisons. Summary of the overall study and its limitations: Synovial Treg cells shared more CDR3 sequences with iaTreg cells than with other blood Treg cells, and Chao-Jaccard similarity confirmed that synovial Treg cells were more closely related to iaTreg cells. TCR diversity was lower in blood iaTreg cells than in other blood Treg cells, which is consistent with antigen-driven expansion. Across patients, iaTreg TCR repertoires were largely private, and these iaTreg repertoires partially overlapped with synovial Teff and blood CPL repertoires.

TCR repertoires were obtained from roughly 11 juvenile idiopathic arthritis patients with active disease who had not reached inactive disease, of whom 3 were polyarticular and 8 were oligoarticular. The median age of the TCR-sequenced patients was roughly 12 years (range roughly 2.2-25), and their median disease duration was about 7 years (range 0.2-19.1). Samples for TCR repertoire analysis were collected at two centres in Italy. Peripheral blood mononuclear cells were isolated by Histopaque-1077 density gradient and cryopreserved in roughly 90% FCS with about 10% DMSO. From a lookup of the germline V gene, CDR1 and CDR2 are SGHVS and FNYEAQ. Counted from cysteine to phenylalanine, this CDR3 has 16 amino acids. No DNA is recorded. Libraries were prepared through the immunoSEQ multiplex PCR assay. TCRbeta CDR3 sequencing was performed by Adaptive Biotechnologies. The authors processed their data as follows. Repertoire similarity was assessed with the Chao-modified Jaccard index and with the median clonotype overlap from 200 random subsamples of equal sample size. The similarity analyses were run on either productive nucleotide sequences or amino acid sequences translated in silico. Repertoires were compared using hierarchical clustering with single linkage and t-SNE, both based on Chao-modified Jaccard distances. Repertoire diversity was assessed with the Renyi index over a range of alpha values after the sample sizes were normalised. This is the immuneACCESS table as TCRdb keeps it, with only in-frame sequences that have V and J called. A part of the clones is gone; compared with another copy, unresolved V genes explain less than half, and the rest is unexplained. The DNA gave D and trimming, while V, J and clone size come from that table. The sample table gives about 10,000 clones. The ten largest clonotypes hold 1.1% of the sample.

Points on this clone: Its antigen remains unidentified.

The clonotype was recovered from a donor between 2 and 29 years old with juvenile idiopathic arthritis. The chain employs TRBV7-6 and TRBJ2-1; the TRBD1 assignment by TCRdb is unverifiable without DNA. The sample comprised Treg cells from blood. Interpreted using the paper, the cell subset or site label stands for: remaining (HLA-DR-negative) circulating blood Treg cells. The CDR3 corresponds to CASSAKQGLFYNEQFF. Reference TRBV7-6 and TRBJ2-1 proteins supply the regions before and after the CDR3; the full variable domain is: GAGVSQSPRYKVTKRGQDVALRCDPISGHVSLYWYRQALGQGPEFLTYFNYEAQQDKSGLPNDRFSAERPEGSISTLTIQRTEQRDSAMYRCASSAKQGLFYNEQFFGPGTRLTVL.